This T cell receptor (beta chain) was documented in a study of blood T cell repertoires in COVID-19. Overall study context: T cells, B-cell-depleted T cells, or PBMCs supplied cDNA or gDNA.

V lost 4 bases and J 2 bases, leaving 10 bases between the germline ends. Germline V gene data show CDR1 as MGHRA and CDR2 as YSYEKL. This CDR3 spans 14 amino acids. This clone was seen a handful of times. Sequencing was performed with immunoSEQ multiplex PCR; in TCRdb, only in-frame clones are kept and a portion is missing. The sample holds about 170,000 clones, around four fifths seen once. What was sequenced was peripheral blood. The chain joins TRBV4-1 to TRBJ2-3; D is undetermined. The receptor was derived from a woman aged 80 or over with COVID-19, enrolled during active disease. The CDR3 DNA follows: TGCGCCAGCAGCCCCGACACCCACACAGATACGCAGTATTTT. Translating gives CASSPDTHTDTQYF.